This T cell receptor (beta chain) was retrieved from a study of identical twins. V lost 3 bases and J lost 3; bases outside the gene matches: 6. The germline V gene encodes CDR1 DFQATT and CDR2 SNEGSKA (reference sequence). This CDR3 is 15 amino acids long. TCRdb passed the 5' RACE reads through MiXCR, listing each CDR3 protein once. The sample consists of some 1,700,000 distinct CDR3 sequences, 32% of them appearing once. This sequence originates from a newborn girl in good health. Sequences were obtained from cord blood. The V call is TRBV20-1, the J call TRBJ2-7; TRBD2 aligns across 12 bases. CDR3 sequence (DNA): TGCAGTGCTAGCCCTGGACTAGCGGGAATCTACGAGCAGTACTTC. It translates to CSASPGLAGIYEQYF.